This TCR beta chain was profiled in a study of T cells after yellow fever vaccination. Study outcomes and limitations: Only a small proportion of the clonotypes turned up in both the CD4 and the CD8 compartments, likely arising from convergent recombination.

Template switching by 5'RACE produced TCR cDNA, adding a universal primer site and UMIs. One entry per CDR3 protein results from TCRdb running MiXCR on the 5' RACE reads. The data contain around 350,000 distinct CDR3 sequences, 11% of them seen just once; the ten biggest clones take up less than 20%. As concerns this clonotype: The target antigen is unknown.

In germline, CDR1 is SGHRS, CDR2 YFSETQ. CDR3 length: 13 amino acids. Trimming stripped 1 base from V and 6 bases from J, with 10 bases between. Material: PBMCs, obtained on the day of the first yellow fever vaccination. This receptor was taken from a man younger than 35 who received the YFV17D yellow fever vaccine. The gene calls are TRBV5-1 and TRBJ1-2; a weak D match, TRBD1 (5 bases). The CDR3 reads CASSLLGQDGYTF. CDR3 DNA: TGCGCCAGCAGCTTGTTGGGGCAGGATGGCTACACCTTC.